This is a list of T cell receptor beta chains from one sample in a study of CD8 T cells in Susac syndrome. One entry per CDR3 protein results from TCRdb running MiXCR on the immunoSEQ multiplex PCR reads. The table shows under 200,000 distinct CDR3 sequences, with roughly 92% occurring only once. The sample consisted of CD4+ T cells from PBMCs. All receptors come from a human donor in good health. The CDR3 runs from the conserved cysteine through the conserved F or W. The order of the fields is V gene, J gene, D gene, CDR3 length, clone size, CDR3 protein, CDR3 DNA. The D gene is left open where the match is weak. Only part of the rows carry a size: once, few, many, or a class if the clone is expanded.

TRBV7-2	TRBJ1-5	NA	17	NA	CASSLGTQGVGNQPQHF	TGTGCCAGCAGCTTAGGGACTCAGGGTGTGGGCAATCAGCCCCAGCATTTT
TRBV6-6	TRBJ2-7	NA	14	NA	CASNIQGQYYEQYF	TGTGCCAGCAACATACAGGGACAATACTACGAGCAGTACTTC
TRBV28	TRBJ1-2	NA	14	NA	CASSLGRDTNGYTF	TGTGCCAGCAGTTTAGGTCGGGACACCAATGGCTACACCTTC
TRBV19	TRBJ1-2	NA	14	NA	CASSIDTANYGYTF	TGTGCCAGTAGTATAGACACAGCCAACTATGGCTACACCTTC
TRBV12-3/TRBV12-4	TRBJ2-1	NA	13	NA	CASSFSSDNEQFF	TGTGCCAGCAGTTTTTCCAGCGACAATGAGCAGTTCTTC
TRBV3-1	TRBJ2-1	NA	15	NA	CASSHRGPSYNEQFF	TGTGCCAGCAGCCACCGGGGGCCCTCCTACAATGAGCAGTTCTTC
TRBV2	TRBJ1-4	NA	14	NA	CASSDRDFGEKLFF	TGTGCCAGCAGTGACAGGGATTTCGGTGAAAAACTGTTTTTT
TRBV6-2/TRBV6-3	TRBJ2-2	NA	15	NA	CASSYRGSYTGELFF	TGTGCCAGCAGTTACAGAGGGTCGTACACCGGGGAGCTGTTTTTT
TRBV5-1	TRBJ1-1	TRBD1	14	NA	CASSLEGQGYEAFF	TGCGCCAGCAGCTTGGAGGGACAGGGATATGAAGCTTTCTTT
TRBV6-2/TRBV6-3	TRBJ2-6	NA	13	NA	CASNRAGANVLTF	TGTGCCTCAAACAGGGCCGGGGCCAACGTCCTGACTTTC
TRBV27	TRBJ1-2	TRBD1	13	NA	CASRRQGAFGYTF	TGTGCCAGCAGAAGACAGGGGGCGTTTGGCTACACCTTC
TRBV6-5	TRBJ1-5	NA	15	NA	CASRPQGEGNQPQHF	TGTGCCAGCAGGCCGCAGGGAGAGGGCAATCAGCCCCAGCATTTT
TRBV29-1	TRBJ1-1	NA	13	NA	CSVVSGGRAEAFF	TGCAGCGTTGTTTCAGGAGGAAGGGCTGAAGCTTTCTTT
TRBV7-3	TRBJ2-5	NA	13	once	CASSLYHRETQYF	TGTGCCAGCAGCTTATACCATCGGGAGACCCAGTACTTC
TRBV5-1	TRBJ2-3	TRBD2	14	NA	CVSSGRGGTDTQYF	TGCGTCAGCTCCGGGCGGGGGGGCACAGATACGCAGTATTTT
TRBV7-6	TRBJ2-7	NA	14	NA	CASSLASSPYEQYF	TGTGCCAGCAGCTTAGCATCGAGCCCCTACGAGCAGTACTTC
TRBV3-1	TRBJ1-1	NA	12	once	CASSPGASEAFF	TGTGCCAGCAGCCCGGGGGCCTCTGAAGCTTTCTTT
TRBV10-3	TRBJ2-3	TRBD2	20	once	CAIRKKGKTSGGAPLDTQYF	TGTGCCATCAGAAAGAAGGGGAAAACTAGCGGGGGGGCCCCCTTGGATACGCAGTATTTT
TRBV2	TRBJ1-6	NA	13	NA	CASSEISLRQFSF	TGTGCCAGCAGTGAAATCTCCCTACGGCAATTTTCCTTT
TRBV9	TRBJ1-1	NA	15	NA	CASSPQIRMFAEAFF	TGTGCCAGCAGCCCCCAGATCCGAATGTTCGCTGAAGCTTTCTTT
TRBV20-1	TRBJ2-5	NA	16	NA	CSARDSDRGYQETQYF	TGCAGTGCCAGGGACTCGGACCGCGGGTACCAAGAGACCCAGTACTTC
TRBV28	TRBJ2-7	NA	11	NA	CASRGWYEQYF	TGTGCCAGCCGGGGGTGGTACGAGCAGTACTTC
TRBV28	TRBJ2-5	NA	14	NA	CASSFTGTQETQYF	TGTGCCAGCAGTTTCACAGGGACCCAAGAGACCCAGTACTTC
TRBV9	TRBJ1-1	NA	14	NA	CASTRSSFNTEAFF	TGTGCCAGCACCCGGTCGTCCTTTAACACTGAAGCTTTCTTT
TRBV3-1	TRBJ1-1	NA	17	NA	CASSQVGGRGWNTEAFF	TGTGCCAGCAGCCAAGTCGGGGGGCGAGGGTGGAACACTGAAGCTTTCTTT
TRBV5-1	TRBJ1-3	NA	13	NA	CASSLARGNTIYF	TGCGCCAGCAGCCTTGCCCGAGGAAACACCATATATTTT
TRBV20-1	TRBJ1-5	NA	13	once	CSALVGGRGPQHF	TGCAGTGCCCTCGTAGGTGGGAGGGGGCCCCAGCATTTT
TRBV27	TRBJ2-5	TRBD2	18	NA	CASSLSRLAGGPRQTQYF	TGTGCCAGCAGTTTATCGCGGCTAGCGGGGGGTCCCCGTCAGACCCAGTACTTC
TRBV7-9	TRBJ2-1	TRBD2	14	NA	CASSSLAGAPEGFF	TGTGCCAGCAGCTCACTAGCGGGGGCCCCCGAGGGTTTCTTC
TRBV30	TRBJ1-1	NA	13	NA	CAGVRVGNTEAFF	TGTGCCGGCGTTAGGGTAGGGAACACTGAAGCTTTCTTT
TRBV6-1	TRBJ2-5	TRBD1	13	NA	CASSVTGVETQYF	TGTGCCAGCAGTGTAACAGGGGTAGAGACCCAGTACTTC
TRBV10-3	TRBJ2-7	NA	13	NA	CAISGQGANEQYF	TGTGCCATCAGTGGGCAGGGTGCCAACGAGCAGTACTTC
TRBV5-1	TRBJ2-5	TRBD2	14	NA	CASRRASGVETQYF	TGCGCCAGCAGAAGGGCTAGCGGTGTCGAGACCCAGTACTTC
TRBV12-3/TRBV12-4	TRBJ1-3	NA	16	NA	CASSLSRVRSGNTIYF	TGTGCCAGCAGTTTATCGAGGGTGAGGTCTGGAAACACCATATATTTT